A selection of T cell receptor beta chains follows, all from one sample in a study of cytomegalovirus exposure and HLA in healthy donors. Produced via immunoSEQ multiplex PCR; TCRdb's table is partial and in-frame only. The data hold approximately 150,000 clones, with 60% to 80% observed a single time. The sample taken for sequencing was PBMCs. These receptors originate from a female donor in good health and CMV-seronegative. Each CDR3 is given with its conserved first and last residue. A D gene is named only where the DNA matches it firmly. Part of the rows lack a size; the others show once, few, many or a class for expanded clones.

cdr3_nt cdr3_aa v_call clone_size d_call j_call
TGTGCCAGCAGCCCCCGGTTTGTTGGCTACACCTTC CASSPRFVGYTF TRBV2 . . TRBJ1-2
TGTGCCAGCAGGGAGCAGGGAACCGGGGAGCTGTTTTTT CASREQGTGELFF TRBV7-9 . . TRBJ2-2
TGTGCCAGCAGCTCGCCGGACAGGGGGACATCCGAGCAGTACTTC CASSSPDRGTSEQYF TRBV7-3 . TRBD1 TRBJ2-7
TGTGCCAGCAGCTTAGGGACTAGCGGGAGTTGGGAGACCCAGTACTTC CASSLGTSGSWETQYF TRBV7-9 . TRBD2 TRBJ2-5
TGTGCCAGCAGCTTAGTAGGCACAGATACGCAGTATTTT CASSLVGTDTQYF TRBV7-9 few . TRBJ2-3
TGCGCCAGCAGCCAAGGGGTTTTAGGTGGGACAGGGCTCACCGGGGAGCTGTTTTTT CASSQGVLGGTGLTGELFF TRBV4-1 few TRBD1 TRBJ2-2
TGCAGCGGCGCCCCAGGGTGGGGTCAGGGCGAGCAGTACTTC CSGAPGWGQGEQYF TRBV29-1 . . TRBJ2-7
TGTGCCAGCAGTGCCTTCTTGACAGGGCGAACCGGGGAGCTGTTTTTT CASSAFLTGRTGELFF TRBV25-1 . TRBD1 TRBJ2-2
TGTGCCAGTAGTATGGATAGCGGTACCTACGAGCAGTACTTC CASSMDSGTYEQYF TRBV19 . . TRBJ2-7
TGTGCCAGCAGGAACTATACCCGCTACGAGCAGTACTTC CASRNYTRYEQYF TRBV7-2 . . TRBJ2-7
TGTGCCAGTAGTATGAGCGGGGGGGGTGCAGATACGCAGTATTTT CASSMSGGGADTQYF TRBV19 . TRBD2 TRBJ2-3
TGTGCCAGCAAAGGGACAGGGAACACTGAAGCTTTCTTT CASKGTGNTEAFF TRBV5-4 . TRBD1 TRBJ1-1
TGTGCCAGCAGTTTCGGGATCAACTATGGCTACACCTTC CASSFGINYGYTF TRBV27 . . TRBJ1-2
TGTGCCAGCAGCTTTTACAGGCAAGAGACCCAGTACTTC CASSFYRQETQYF TRBV7-9 . . TRBJ2-5
TGTGCCAGCAGCTTGGGACTAGCGGGATCGATGAATACGCAGTATTTT CASSLGLAGSMNTQYF TRBV5-4 . TRBD2 TRBJ2-3
TGTGCCTGGAGTGTGGGGACAGGGAACTATGGCTACACCTTC CAWSVGTGNYGYTF TRBV30 . TRBD1 TRBJ1-2
TGTGCCAGCAGACTGGGTGGGCAGGGGTTCTCCGGGGAGCTGTTTTTT CASRLGGQGFSGELFF TRBV9 . . TRBJ2-2
TGTGCCAGCAGTCCCCCGGGGGAAGCTTTCTTT CASSPPGEAFF TRBV27 . . TRBJ1-1
TGCGCCAGCAGCTTGCGGGGACTGGGCACAGATACGCAGTATTTT CASSLRGLGTDTQYF TRBV5-1 . . TRBJ2-3
TGTGCCAGCAGCCTCCCCAAGGGGCCCCTACTAGGCTACACCTTC CASSLPKGPLLGYTF TRBV9 . . TRBJ1-2
TGTGCCAGCAGCCGGACAGGGCTTCATCAGCCCCAGCATTTT CASSRTGLHQPQHF TRBV13 . TRBD1 TRBJ1-5
TGTGCCACCCGCCGGCGGGGACAGCCTGGAAACACCATATATTTT CATRRRGQPGNTIYF TRBV7-2 once TRBD1 TRBJ1-3
TGTGCCAGCAGTTTCTCGACTAGCGGGGGGGGCGGAGAGCAGTTCTTC CASSFSTSGGGGEQFF TRBV27 few TRBD2 TRBJ2-1
TGCGCCAGCAGCTTACAGGGGTCTCTGAGCTCTGGAAACACCATATATTTT CASSLQGSLSSGNTIYF TRBV5-1 . TRBD1 TRBJ1-3
TGTGCCAGCAGTTTTATTTCGGGACAGGGGGCGCGTAGCAATCAGCCCCAGCATTTT CASSFISGQGARSNQPQHF TRBV28 . TRBD1 TRBJ1-5
TGTGCCAGCAGCTTACGGGCAGGGTTCTCATCCGAGCAGTACTTC CASSLRAGFSSEQYF TRBV13 . . TRBJ2-7
TGTGCCAGCAGCACGGGACTAGCGGGAGGGGATACGCAGTATTTT CASSTGLAGGDTQYF TRBV5-4 . TRBD2 TRBJ2-3
TGTGCCAGCAGCCCCCGACCTAGCGGAAACACCGGGGAGCTGTTTTTT CASSPRPSGNTGELFF TRBV9 . TRBD2 TRBJ2-2
TGTGCCAGCAGCAAGCGGTCCCAAGAGACCCAGTACTTC CASSKRSQETQYF TRBV6-5 . . TRBJ2-5
TGTGCCAGTACCCCGACAGGGGGCTACACTGAAGCTTTCTTT CASTPTGGYTEAFF TRBV19 . TRBD1 TRBJ1-1
TGTGCCGGACGTTGGACAGCGAATCAGCCCCAGCATTTT CAGRWTANQPQHF TRBV30 . . TRBJ1-5
TGTGCCTGGAGCAGAGGACTCTCTGAGACCCAGTACTTC CAWSRGLSETQYF TRBV30 few . TRBJ2-5
TGTGCCAGCAGTGTGACAGGGGAGCTGGAGCAGTTCTTC CASSVTGELEQFF TRBV6-1 . TRBD1 TRBJ2-1
TGTGCCAGTTCCTTCCTAGGGGTTACGATTTACAATGAGCAGTTCTTC CASSFLGVTIYNEQFF TRBV19 . . TRBJ2-1
TGTGCCAGCAGCAAAGGCTTGGCTCAGCCCCAGCATTTT CASSKGLAQPQHF TRBV21-1 once . TRBJ1-5
TGCGCCAGCAGCCTGCTTGGGACAGGGCTGAACACCGGGGAGCTGTTTTTT CASSLLGTGLNTGELFF TRBV5-1 medium-sized TRBD1 TRBJ2-2
TGTGCCAGCAACGGGGGACAGCCAAATCAGCCCCAGCATTTT CASNGGQPNQPQHF TRBV2 few TRBD1 TRBJ1-5
TGCGCCAGCAGCTTGACAGGACCCTATGGCTACACCTTC CASSLTGPYGYTF TRBV5-1 . . TRBJ1-2
TGTGCCAGCAGGTCCGGGATGTACACTGAAGCTTTCTTT CASRSGMYTEAFF TRBV2 . . TRBJ1-1
TGTGCCAGCAGTCCGCCAGGATACAGCTCTGGAAACACCATATATTTT CASSPPGYSSGNTIYF TRBV28 . . TRBJ1-3
TGCGCCAGCAGCCAAAGCGTAGACAGGGAGGCGTTCTTC CASSQSVDREAFF TRBV5-1 . . TRBJ2-1
TGTGCTTCGACAGGGGGCTCCTATGGCTACACCTTC CASTGGSYGYTF TRBV28 . TRBD1 TRBJ1-2
TGTGCCAGCTCACCCCGGGACAGGGACTACGAGCAGTACTTC CASSPRDRDYEQYF TRBV18 . TRBD1 TRBJ2-7
TGTGCCAGCAGCTGGTGGAGAGCAAATGAGCAGTTCTTC CASSWWRANEQFF TRBV5-6 once . TRBJ2-1
TGTGCCAGCAGTTTCGGGGAGGGTTCACCCCTCCACTTT CASSFGEGSPLHF TRBV27 . . TRBJ1-6
TGTGCCAGCAGTCTCCCTAGTGCTAACACCGGGGAGCTGTTTTTT CASSLPSANTGELFF TRBV28 . . TRBJ2-2
TGTGCCAGCAGCTTGGGGCCCAGGCATGGCTACACCTTC CASSLGPRHGYTF TRBV5-6 . . TRBJ1-2
TGTGCCAGCAGTGAGGACAGGTTTAACTATGGCTACACCTTC CASSEDRFNYGYTF TRBV2 once TRBD1 TRBJ1-2
TGCGCCAGCAGCCAAGCAGGACAGGGAACCTACGAGCAGTACTTC CASSQAGQGTYEQYF TRBV4-1 . TRBD1 TRBJ2-7
TGTGCCAGCAGCGTATTGTGGGGAGGTAGTTCACCCCTCCACTTT CASSVLWGGSSPLHF TRBV9 . . TRBJ1-6